The rows below give T cell receptor beta chains drawn from one sample of a study of T cells in Graves' hyperthyroidism and ophthalmopathy. TCRdb redid the calling of the multiplex PCR reads with MiXCR, one entry per CDR3 protein. This table has about 510,000 distinct CDR3 sequences, 46% appearing once. Material: peripheral blood or thyroid tissue (not recorded which). Receptor source: an adult woman with Graves' disease, either hyperthyroidism or ophthalmopathy (not recorded which). Both conserved end residues are part of each CDR3. A D gene is named only where the DNA matches it firmly. Clone size is stated in some rows and not others, as once, few, many or a class when expanded.

d_gene	abundance	v_gene	j_gene	CDR3aa	CDR3nt
-	-	TRBV18	TRBJ1-1	CASSPGTSSWGAEAFF	TGTGCCAGCTCACCAGGGACCTCTTCATGGGGCGCTGAAGCTTTCTTT
-	-	TRBV11-1	TRBJ1-1	CASSFGAFEAFF	TGTGCCAGCAGCTTCGGGGCCTTTGAAGCTTTCTTT
-	once	TRBV5-1	TRBJ1-1	CASSLDMNGEAFF	TGTGCCAGCAGCTTGGACATGAATGGTGAAGCTTTCTTT
-	many	TRBV6-2/TRBV6-3	TRBJ1-1	CASSYRGIFKAFF	TGTGCCAGCAGTTACAGGGGGATCTTTAAAGCTTTCTTT
-	few	TRBV5-1	TRBJ2-3	CASSLSGAFADTQYF	TGCGCCAGCAGCTTGTCGGGAGCGTTCGCAGATACGCAGTATTTT
-	once	TRBV2	TRBJ1-5	CASSPILQPQHF	TGTGCCAGCAGTCCCATCCTTCAGCCCCAGCATTTT
-	-	TRBV24-1	TRBJ2-3	CATSEQETTDTQYF	TGTGCCACCAGTGAGCAAGAAACCACAGATACGCAGTATTTT
TRBD1	once	TRBV11-2	TRBJ1-1	CASSQDDAGGMAFF	TGTGCCAGCAGCCAAGATGACGCAGGGGGAATGGCTTTCTTT
-	many	TRBV10-3	TRBJ2-5	CAISGTEETQYF	TGTGCCATCAGTGGGACAGAAGAGACCCAGTACTTC
-	-	TRBV20-1	TRBJ2-7	CSAPSVSSYEQYF	TGCAGTGCTCCTAGCGTCTCCTCCTACGAGCAGTACTTC
-	-	TRBV10-3	TRBJ1-1	CAISEGGLNTEAFF	TGTGCCATCAGTGAGGGGGGGTTGAACACTGAAGCTTTCTTT
-	many	TRBV3-1	TRBJ1-4	CASSQARDGNEKLFF	TGTGCCAGCAGCCAAGCCCGGGACGGTAATGAAAAACTGTTTTTT
-	-	TRBV19	TRBJ2-7	CASSIGQGFYEQYF	TGTGCCAGTAGTATAGGGCAGGGCTTCTACGAGCAGTACTTC
-	few	TRBV28	TRBJ2-7	CASSFGGVAYEQYF	TGTGCCAGCAGTTTTGGCGGGGTCGCCTACGAGCAGTACTTC
-	-	TRBV19	TRBJ1-1	CASKAGLGTEAFF	TGTGCCAGTAAGGCGGGGCTCGGCACTGAAGCTTTCTTT
-	many	TRBV7-3	TRBJ1-1	CASSPSGAHYEAFF	TGTGCCAGCAGCCCTTCAGGGGCTCACTATGAAGCTTTCTTT
TRBD2	few	TRBV7-2	TRBJ2-7	CASSPGLAEGQYF	TGTGCCAGCAGCCCCGGACTAGCGGAAGGGCAGTACTTC
-	many	TRBV15	TRBJ1-4	CATSRDQREKLFF	TGTGCCACCAGCAGAGATCAACGCGAAAAACTGTTTTTT
-	-	TRBV7-8	TRBJ2-5	CASSLRQSSLPEETQYF	TGTGCCAGCAGCTTAAGACAGAGCTCCCTCCCAGAAGAGACCCAGTACTTC
-	few	TRBV25-1	TRBJ1-6	CASSFLAQGLGSPLHF	TGTGCCAGCAGTTTTCTCGCCCAGGGGCTAGGTTCACCCCTCCACTTT
-	-	TRBV7-2	TRBJ1-4	CASSHRDPNEKLFF	TGTGCCAGCAGCCACCGGGACCCTAATGAAAAACTGTTTTTT
TRBD1	once	TRBV6-6	TRBJ1-3	CASSYHGGTAGNTIYF	TGTGCCAGCAGTTATCACGGAGGGACAGCTGGAAACACCATATATTTT
-	-	TRBV11-2	TRBJ1-3	CASSYTGTLGNTIYF	TGTGCCAGCAGCTATACCGGGACACTTGGAAACACCATATATTTT
TRBD1	-	TRBV5-1	TRBJ1-2	CASSQPDRDYGYTF	TGCGCCAGCAGCCAGCCGGACAGGGACTATGGCTACACCTTC
TRBD1	-	TRBV11-2	TRBJ1-2	CASSSHTGTGEVMAAGYTF	TGTGCCAGCAGCTCTCACACCGGGACAGGGGAGGTAATGGCTGCTGGCTACACCTTC
-	many	TRBV20-1	TRBJ1-1	CSATIGGMNTEAFF	TGCAGTGCTACAATCGGGGGTATGAACACTGAAGCTTTCTTT
TRBD1	-	TRBV15	TRBJ2-3	CATSRDPCTGGDTQYF	TGTGCCACCAGCAGAGATCCGTGCACAGGGGGGGATACGCAGTATTTT
-	many	TRBV28	TRBJ1-2	CASSLSQGAFYGYTF	TGTGCCAGCAGTTTAAGCCAAGGGGCATTCTATGGCTACACCTTC